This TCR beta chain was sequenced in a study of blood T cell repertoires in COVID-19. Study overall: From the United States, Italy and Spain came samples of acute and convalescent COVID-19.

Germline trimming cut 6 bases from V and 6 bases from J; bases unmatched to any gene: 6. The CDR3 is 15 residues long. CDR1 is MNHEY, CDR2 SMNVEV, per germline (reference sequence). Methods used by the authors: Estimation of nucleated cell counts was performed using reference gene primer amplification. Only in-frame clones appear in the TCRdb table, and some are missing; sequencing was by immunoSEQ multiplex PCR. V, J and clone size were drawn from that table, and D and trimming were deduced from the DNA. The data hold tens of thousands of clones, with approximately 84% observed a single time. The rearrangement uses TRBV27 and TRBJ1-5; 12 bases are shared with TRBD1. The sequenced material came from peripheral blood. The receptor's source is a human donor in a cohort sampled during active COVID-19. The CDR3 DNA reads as TGTGCCAGCAGATCGGGACAGGGGGCCAGTCAGCCCCAGCATTTT. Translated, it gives CASRSGQGASQPQHF.